This T cell receptor (beta chain) was obtained from a study of blood T cell repertoires in COVID-19. CDR3 size: 18 residues. CDR1 SGHTA and CDR2 FQGNSA come from the germline V gene. Between the trimmed V and J ends, which lost 0 bases and 1 base, there was a span of 16 bases. The data were produced by immunoSEQ multiplex PCR, yet TCRdb's version contains in-frame clones alone and is incomplete. The sample records approximately 260,000 clones, about 85% being singletons. The sequence derives from a woman between 50 and 59 years old who had been exposed to COVID-19. V gene TRBV7-2 combines with J gene TRBJ1-3; D gene uncertain. The material sequenced was PBMCs or T cells enriched from blood (not recorded which). For the CDR3, the DNA is TGTGCCAGCAGCTTAGCGGAAGGGAGGGCGGCATCTGGAAACACCATATATTTT. Translation gives CASSLAEGRAASGNTIYF. Filled out from reference TRBV7-2 and TRBJ1-3, the complete variable domain reads GAGVSQSPSNKVTEKGKDVELRCDPISGHTALYWYRQSLGQGLEFLIYFQGNSAPDKSGLPSDRFSAERTGGSVSTLTIQRTQQEDSAVYLCASSLAEGRAASGNTIYFGEGSWLTVV.